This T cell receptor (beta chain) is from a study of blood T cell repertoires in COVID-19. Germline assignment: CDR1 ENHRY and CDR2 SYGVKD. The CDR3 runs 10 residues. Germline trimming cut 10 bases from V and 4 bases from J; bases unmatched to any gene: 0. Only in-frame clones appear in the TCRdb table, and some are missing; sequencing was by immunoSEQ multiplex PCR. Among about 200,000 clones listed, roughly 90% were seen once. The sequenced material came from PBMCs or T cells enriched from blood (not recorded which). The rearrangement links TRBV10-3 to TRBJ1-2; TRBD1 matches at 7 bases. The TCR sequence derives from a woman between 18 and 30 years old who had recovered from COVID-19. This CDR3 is CATGGYGYTF. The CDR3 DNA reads TGTGCCACAGGGGGCTATGGCTACACCTTC.